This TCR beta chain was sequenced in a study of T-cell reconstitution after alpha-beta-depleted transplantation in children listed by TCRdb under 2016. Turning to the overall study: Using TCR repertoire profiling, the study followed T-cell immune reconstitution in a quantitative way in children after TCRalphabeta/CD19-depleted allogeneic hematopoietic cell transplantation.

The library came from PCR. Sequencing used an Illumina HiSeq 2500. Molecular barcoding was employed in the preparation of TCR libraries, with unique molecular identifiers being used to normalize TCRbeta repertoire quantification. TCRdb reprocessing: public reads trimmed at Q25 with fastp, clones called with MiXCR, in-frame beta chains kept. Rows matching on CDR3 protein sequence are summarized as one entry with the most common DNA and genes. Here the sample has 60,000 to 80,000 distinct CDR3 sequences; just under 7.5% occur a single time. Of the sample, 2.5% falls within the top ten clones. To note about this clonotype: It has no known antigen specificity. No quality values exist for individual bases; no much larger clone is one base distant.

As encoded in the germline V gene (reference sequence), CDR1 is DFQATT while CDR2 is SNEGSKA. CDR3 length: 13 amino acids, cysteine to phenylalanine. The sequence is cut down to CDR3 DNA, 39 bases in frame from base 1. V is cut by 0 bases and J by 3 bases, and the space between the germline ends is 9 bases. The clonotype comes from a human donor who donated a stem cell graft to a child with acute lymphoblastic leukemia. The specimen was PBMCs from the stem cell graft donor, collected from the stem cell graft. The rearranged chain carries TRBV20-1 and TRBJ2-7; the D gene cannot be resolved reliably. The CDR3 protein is CSARDPEFYEQYF. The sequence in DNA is TGCAGTGCTAGAGATCCTGAATTCTACGAGCAGTACTTC.